What follows are 24 T cell receptor beta chains derived from one specimen sequenced in a study of T cells in Graves' hyperthyroidism and ophthalmopathy. TCR beta CDR3 sequences were amplified from RNA transcripts. The HTBI set primed first-round TCR CDR3 RT-PCR. Via MiXCR, TCRdb re-called the multiplex PCR reads, giving one row per CDR3 protein. The sample lists roughly 380,000 distinct CDR3 sequences; about 14% were seen once. Specimen: blood. Source of these receptors: a woman aged 55-70 years with Graves' hyperthyroidism.

This clonotype was found many times. This chain joins TRBV12-3 or TRBV12-4 and TRBJ1-1; D is perhaps TRBD1 (5 bases). The CDR3 totals 15 residues. V lost 4 bases, J lost 5 bases, and 17 bases lay in between. DNA of the CDR3: TGTGCCAGCAGTTGGTCGATGACAGACGGGACTGAAGCTTTCTTT. Translation: CASSWSMTDGTEAFF.

This clonotype was detected many times. The CDR3: CASGRNFHSYEQYF. CDR3 nucleotides: TGTGCCAGCGGTAGAAATTTCCATTCCTACGAGCAGTACTTC. The rearrangement links TRBV27 to TRBJ2-7; D remains unclear. From germline, CDR1 is MNHEY and CDR2 SMNVEV (reference sequence). The CDR3 has 14 residues. V lost 8 bases to trimming and J lost 1 base, with 15 bases between them.

This clonotype was detected many times. J is TRBJ2-5 and V is TRBV20-1; 7 nucleotides align to TRBD2. Germline CDR1 is DFQATT and CDR2 is SNEGSKA (reference sequence). With 5 bases clipped from V and 3 bases from J, the junction kept 6 bases outside the gene matches. There are 13 residues in the CDR3. The CDR3 bases are TGCAGTGCTGACACTAGCGCAGAAGAGACCCAGTACTTC. This sequence encodes CSADTSAEETQYF.

The rearrangement joins TRBV4-1 to TRBJ2-1, with D perhaps matching TRBD1 or TRBD2 (6 bases each). Germline CDR1 and CDR2: MGHRA and YSYEKL. This CDR3 spans 13 amino acids. V lost 3 bases to trimming and J lost 12 bases, with 15 bases between them. CDR3 sequence reads: CASSQLARGRQFF. The CDR3 DNA follows: TGCGCCAGCAGCCAGCTCGCCCGGGGGCGGCAGTTCTTC.

There are many counts of this clonotype. The chain joins TRBV7-3 to TRBJ2-2; D may be TRBD1 (6 bases). Germline values: CDR1 SGHTA, CDR2 FQGTGA. The CDR3 is made up of 13 amino acids. The V gene lost 5 bases and the J gene lost 6 bases, with 10 bases spanning the gap. The CDR3: CASSPTGPGELFF. Here the CDR3 DNA reads TGTGCCAGCAGCCCTACAGGGCCCGGGGAGCTGTTTTTT.

This clonotype has at least ten counts. The chain employs TRBV12-3 or TRBV12-4 and TRBJ1-2; 7 positions match TRBD1. The junction had 7 bases not matched to a gene; V was cut back by 3 bases and J by 3 bases. The CDR3 contains 15 residues. DNA of the CDR3: TGTGCCAGCAGTTTGGGACAGTGGGTTCACTATGGCTACACCTTC. It encodes CASSLGQWVHYGYTF.

This clonotype was counted at least ten times. The CDR3 region has the DNA TGTGCCAGCAGCTTAAGTGAGGGGACCAGGGGCTATGGCTACACCTTC. As protein: CASSLSEGTRGYGYTF. The chain carries TRBV7-8 and TRBJ1-2; maybe TRBD1 (6 bases). The CDR3 loop spans 16 amino acids. Deletions cut 2 bases from V and 4 bases from J, with 17 bases between. Looked up from germline, CDR1 is SGHVS and CDR2 is FQNEAQ.

This clonotype was seen repeatedly, ten times or more. CDR3 sequence (DNA): TGCAGTGCTAGATGGAGTGGACAAGAGACCCAGTACTTC. Encoded protein: CSARWSGQETQYF. The chain couples TRBV20-1 to TRBJ2-5; D is unclear. Deletions cut 2 bases from V and 2 bases from J, with 9 bases between. This CDR3 is built from 13 residues. Germline lookup yields CDR1 DFQATT and CDR2 SNEGSKA (reference sequence).

The sample holds many counts of this clonotype. This chain links TRBV12-3 or TRBV12-4 with TRBJ1-5; D is perhaps TRBD1 (5 bases). This CDR3 is built from 15 residues. V lost 6 bases to trimming and J lost 0 bases, with 12 bases between them. The DNA for the CDR3 is TGTGCCAGCAGCACCCAGGGACCTAGCAATCAGCCCCAGCATTTT. It codes for CASSTQGPSNQPQHF.

Only a few counts were recorded for this clonotype. The J gene is TRBJ1-2, the V gene TRBV20-1, with TRBD1 matching over 7 bases. Germline-derived CDR1 and CDR2 are DFQATT and SNEGSKA (reference sequence). This CDR3 is built from 13 residues. Trimming cost V 6 bases and J 2 bases; bases outside gene matches: 6. CDR3 sequence (DNA): TGCAGTGCGCCGACAGGGTCAAACTATGGCTACACCTTC. It yields the protein CSAPTGSNYGYTF.

The rearrangement uses TRBV12-3 or TRBV12-4 and TRBJ2-7, with D tentatively TRBD1 (7 bases). V lost 6 bases to trimming and J lost 3 bases, with 12 bases between them. This CDR3 is built from 13 residues. CDR3 DNA: TGTGCCAGCAGCAGGGGGGAGAACTACGAGCAGTACTTC. Its protein product is CASSRGENYEQYF.

Ten or more counts support this clonotype. CDR3 sequence reads: CASSRDSDEKLFF. In nucleotides, the CDR3 is TGTGCCAGCTCCCGGGACAGCGATGAAAAACTGTTTTTT. The rearrangement joins TRBV18 to TRBJ1-4, with 7 positions matching TRBD1. The V segment lost 6 bases and the J segment 6 bases; nucleotides outside the gene matches: 4. This CDR3 has 13 residues. Germline V gene data show CDR1 as KGHSH and CDR2 as LQKENI.

This clonotype was recorded at least ten times. The CDR3 bases are TGTGCCAGCACCACCATCCGGGGTAAAAGCACCGGGGAGCTGTTTTTT. It translates to CASTTIRGKSTGELFF. The V call is TRBV3-1, the J call TRBJ2-2; D may be TRBD2 (5 bases). CDR3 length: 16 amino acids. V dropped 7 bases and J dropped 4 bases, with 19 bases sitting between them. CDR1 and CDR2 (germline): LGHDT, YNNKEL (reference sequence).

This clonotype was recorded many times. This rearrangement joins TRBV19 to TRBJ2-7; 8 nucleotides line up with TRBD1. This CDR3 is built from 12 residues. V lost 7 bases and J lost 7; bases outside the gene matches: 6. CDR1 and CDR2 from the germline V gene are LNHDA and SQIVND (reference sequence). The CDR3 reads CASTGQGGEQYF. As DNA, the CDR3 is TGTGCCAGTACAGGACAGGGAGGAGAGCAGTACTTC.

This clonotype was detected many times. This rearrangement joins TRBV28 to TRBJ1-5, with D perhaps TRBD1 (6 bases). Germline V gives CDR1 MDHEN, CDR2 SYDVKM. V was clipped by 5 bases and J by 0 bases, with 14 bases between them. The CDR3 runs 16 residues. Written as DNA, the CDR3 is TGTGCCAGCAGTCCCGGGACACAGAATAGCAATCAGCCCCAGCATTTT. Translated, it gives CASSPGTQNSNQPQHF.

The sample holds many counts of this clonotype. The chain combines TRBV18 with TRBJ1-1; 7 positions match TRBD1. CDR1 and CDR2 from the germline V gene are KGHSH and LQKENI. The CDR3 loop spans 15 amino acids. J was trimmed by 4 bases and V by 2 bases; bases with no gene match: 7. CDR3 DNA: TGTGCCAGCTCACCAGTTGTCGCAGGGGGCACTGAAGCTTTCTTT. It specifies CASSPVVAGGTEAFF.

This clonotype has just a few counts. CDR3 region: CSARASYEQYF. CDR3 bases: TGCAGTGCTAGAGCTTCCTACGAGCAGTACTTC. The V gene is TRBV20-1, the J gene TRBJ2-7, with D uncertain. The CDR3 is 11 amino acids. The V end lost 1 base, the J end lost 1 base, and 2 bases lay between the germline ends. Germline V gene lookup returns CDR1 DFQATT and CDR2 SNEGSKA (reference sequence).

This clonotype was detected many times. The junction and the germline gene differ at one end; a read error may be behind it. The gene calls are TRBV7-7 and TRBJ2-1; 9 positions agree with TRBD2. The CDR3 has 16 residues. Germline CDR1 and CDR2: SSHAT and FNYEAQ (reference sequence). This CDR3 reads CASSLEAGGPYNEQFF. DNA of the CDR3: TGTGCTAGCAGCTTAGAGGCGGGAGGGCCGTACAATGAGCAGTTCTTC.

This clonotype was picked up a small number of times. A much larger clone lies one base from this, so it may be a read error. The rearrangement uses TRBV27 and TRBJ1-1; tentatively, D is TRBD1 (6 bases). With 4 bases removed from V and 0 bases from J, the gap between germline ends came to 12 bases. Germline CDR1 and CDR2: MNHEY and SMNVEV (reference sequence). The CDR3 length is 15 residues. The DNA of the CDR3 is TGTGCCAGCAGTTCCCCAAGGGGGATGAACACTGAAGCTTTCTTT. It codes for CASSSPRGMNTEAFF.

This clonotype was observed many times. The gene calls are TRBV7-9 and TRBJ1-1, with unresolved D. Germline values: CDR1 SEHNR, CDR2 FQNEAQ (reference sequence). The length of the CDR3 is 14 residues. Trimming shortened V by 6 bases and J by 3 bases, and 14 bases separated the two germline ends. CDR3 in amino acids: CASRPGSRYTEAFF. In DNA, the CDR3 is TGTGCCAGCAGACCCGGCAGCCGCTACACTGAAGCTTTCTTT.

This clonotype was seen ten or more times. J is TRBJ2-1 and V is TRBV2; the D gene is possibly TRBD2 (5 bases). V shed 8 bases and J shed 4 bases, with 6 bases lying between them. Germline CDR1 is SNHLY and CDR2 is FYNNEI. There are 11 residues in the CDR3. CDR3 nucleotide sequence: TGTGCCAGCGGAGGTTACAATGAGCAGTTCTTC. Translated, it gives CASGGYNEQFF.

This clonotype was observed a handful of times. V gene TRBV18 combines with J gene TRBJ1-3; D remains unclear. CDR1 is KGHSH and CDR2 is LQKENI in the germline V gene. Trimming took off 0 bases at V and 0 bases at J, with 6 bases between the two ends. The CDR3 is 15 residues long. CDR3 protein: CASSPPPRSGNTIYF. For the CDR3, the DNA is TGTGCCAGCTCACCACCGCCTCGCTCTGGAAACACCATATATTTT.

This clonotype was observed many times. This sequence joins TRBV18 and TRBJ2-1, with D unresolved. CDR3 length: 15 amino acids. V shed 3 bases and J shed 8 bases, with 17 bases lying between them. The germline CDR1 and CDR2 sequences are KGHSH and LQKENI. The CDR3 DNA reads TGTGCCAGCTCACCTGCGACCCAAGCAATGGATGAGCAGTTCTTC. Translating gives CASSPATQAMDEQFF.

V usage is TRBV12-5 and J usage is TRBJ2-1, with 7 bases aligning to TRBD1. Trimming removed 6 bases from V and 7 bases from J; junction bases left unmatched: 3. The CDR3 has 12 residues. Looked up from germline, CDR1 is LGHNT and CDR2 is FRNRAP. CDR3: CASGSTGNEQFF. CDR3 in DNA: TGTGCTAGTGGCTCGACAGGGAATGAGCAGTTCTTC.